Listed below are T cell receptor beta chains from one sample, sequenced in a study of blood T cell repertoires in COVID-19. Sequencing was performed with immunoSEQ multiplex PCR; in TCRdb, only in-frame clones are kept and a portion is missing. The repertoire holds 250,000 or so clones, roughly nine tenths seen once, with approximately 1.3% in the top ten. Sequenced sample: PBMCs or T cells enriched from blood (not recorded which). These TCRs come from a human donor in a cohort exposed to, infected with or recovered from COVID-19 (not recorded which). The donor label of this sample is uncertain. Each CDR3 is given with its conserved first and last residue. Each record gives: J gene, V gene, CDR3 protein.

>TRBJ1-1|TRBV5-6
CASSLEFARTEAFF
>TRBJ1-6|TRBV6-5
CASMVEDRRNSPLHF
>TRBJ1-1|TRBV5-7
CASSGPGHFLGSTEAFF
>TRBJ1-2|TRBV14
CASSQAPQGFNYGYTF
>TRBJ2-7|TRBV24-1
CATRPPDKSEQYF
>TRBJ2-1|TRBV7-9
CASSLAGRASSYNEQFF
>TRBJ2-5|TRBV4-1
CASTHSRGPQETQYF
>TRBJ1-5|TRBV7-9
CASTSTQGNQPQHF
>TRBJ2-3|TRBV5-4
CASSHGLARTDTQYF
>TRBJ2-2|TRBV5-4
CASSLPGLANTGELFF
>TRBJ2-3|TRBV25-1
CASSAEGGDTQYF
>TRBJ2-7|TRBV19
CASRGARYEQYF
>TRBJ1-4|TRBV25-1
CASSEIVGQGATNEKLFF
>TRBJ1-5|TRBV7-2
CASSLRDRGQPQHF